This T cell receptor (beta chain) was profiled in a study of blood T cells in healthy people across ages. Alongside a J-beta primer mix, a sample-barcoded 5' primer served in a second PCR lasting roughly 7 to 12 cycles. A 12-random-nucleotide template-switch adaptor tagged each cDNA molecule. TCRdb processed the 5' RACE reads anew with MiXCR; each CDR3 protein has one entry. The sample lists around 1,600,000 distinct CDR3 sequences, around 40% seen once, with about 3.8% in the top ten. The CDR3 runs 11 residues. In each sample, at least 7 million PBMCs were isolated. With regard to this clonotype: What it binds is unknown.

Study observations and caveats: Nothing was known about donor CMV status, and this possibly confounded expanded clonotype changes.

The sequence derives from a woman between 18 and 29 years old in good health. The source material was blood. V usage is TRBV12-3 or TRBV12-4 and J usage is TRBJ2-4; D is undetermined. The DNA end lines up better with TRBJ2-7; the J call may be wrong. CDR3 nucleotides: TGTGCCAGCAGTTTCGCTAGCGAGCAGTACTTC. Encoded protein: CASSFASEQYF.